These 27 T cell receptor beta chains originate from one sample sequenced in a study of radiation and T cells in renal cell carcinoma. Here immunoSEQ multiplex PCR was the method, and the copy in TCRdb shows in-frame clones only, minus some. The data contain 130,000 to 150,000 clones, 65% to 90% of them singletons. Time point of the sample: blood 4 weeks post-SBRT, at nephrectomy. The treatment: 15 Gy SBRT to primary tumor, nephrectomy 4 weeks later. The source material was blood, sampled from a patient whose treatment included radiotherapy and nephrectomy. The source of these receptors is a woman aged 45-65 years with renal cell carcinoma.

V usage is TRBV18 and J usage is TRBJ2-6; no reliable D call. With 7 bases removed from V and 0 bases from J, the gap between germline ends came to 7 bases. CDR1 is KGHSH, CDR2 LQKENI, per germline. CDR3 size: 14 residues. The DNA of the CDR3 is TGTGCCAGCTTCCAGACCTCTGGGGCCAACGTCCTGACTTTC. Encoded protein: CASFQTSGANVLTF.

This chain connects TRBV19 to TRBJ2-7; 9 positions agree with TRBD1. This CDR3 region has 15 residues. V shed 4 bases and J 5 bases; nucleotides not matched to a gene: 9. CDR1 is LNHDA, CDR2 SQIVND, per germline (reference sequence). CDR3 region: CASSSGTGTFDEQYF. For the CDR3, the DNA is TGTGCCAGTAGTAGCGGGACAGGGACTTTTGACGAGCAGTACTTC.

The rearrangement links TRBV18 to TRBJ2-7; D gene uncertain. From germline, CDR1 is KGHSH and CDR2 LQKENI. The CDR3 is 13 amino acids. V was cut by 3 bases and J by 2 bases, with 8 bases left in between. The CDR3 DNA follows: TGTGCCAGCTCACCCGGACCCACCTACGAGCAGTACTTC. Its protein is CASSPGPTYEQYF.

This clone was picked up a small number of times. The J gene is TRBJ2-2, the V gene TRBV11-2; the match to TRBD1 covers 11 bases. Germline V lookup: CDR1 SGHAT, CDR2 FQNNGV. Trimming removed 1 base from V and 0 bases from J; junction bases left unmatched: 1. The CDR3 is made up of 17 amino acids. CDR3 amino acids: CASSLGDRGSNTGELFF. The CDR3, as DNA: TGTGCCAGCAGCTTAGGGGACAGGGGGTCGAACACCGGGGAGCTGTTTTTT. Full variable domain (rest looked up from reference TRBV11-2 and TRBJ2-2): EAGVAQSPRYKIIEKRQSVAFWCNPISGHATLYWYQQILGQGPKLLIQFQNNGVVDDSQLPKDRFSAERLKGVDSTLKIQPAKLEDSAVYLCASSLGDRGSNTGELFFGEGSRLTVL.

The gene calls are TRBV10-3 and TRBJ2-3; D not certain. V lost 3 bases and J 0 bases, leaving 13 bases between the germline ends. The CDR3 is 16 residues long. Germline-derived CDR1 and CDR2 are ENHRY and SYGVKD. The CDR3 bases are TGTGCCATCAGTGATGGGTTTAGCTCTAGCACAGATACGCAGTATTTT. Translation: CAISDGFSSSTDTQYF.

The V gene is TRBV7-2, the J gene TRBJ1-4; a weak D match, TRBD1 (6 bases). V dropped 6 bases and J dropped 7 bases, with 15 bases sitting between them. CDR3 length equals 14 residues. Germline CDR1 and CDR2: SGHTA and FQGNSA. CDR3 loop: CASRPTGSAEKLFF. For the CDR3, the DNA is TGTGCCAGCAGGCCGACAGGCAGCGCTGAAAAACTGTTTTTT. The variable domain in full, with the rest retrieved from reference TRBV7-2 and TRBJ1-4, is GAGVSQSPSNKVTEKGKDVELRCDPISGHTALYWYRQSLGQGLEFLIYFQGNSAPDKSGLPSDRFSAERTGGSVSTLTIQRTQQEDSAVYLCASRPTGSAEKLFFGSGTQLSVL.

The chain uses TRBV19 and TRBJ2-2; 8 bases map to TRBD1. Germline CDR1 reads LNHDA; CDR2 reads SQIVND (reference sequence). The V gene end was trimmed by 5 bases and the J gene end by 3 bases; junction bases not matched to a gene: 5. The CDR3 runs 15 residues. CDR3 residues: CASSLTGVYTGELFF. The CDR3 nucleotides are TGTGCCAGTAGTTTGACAGGGGTCTACACCGGGGAGCTGTTTTTT.

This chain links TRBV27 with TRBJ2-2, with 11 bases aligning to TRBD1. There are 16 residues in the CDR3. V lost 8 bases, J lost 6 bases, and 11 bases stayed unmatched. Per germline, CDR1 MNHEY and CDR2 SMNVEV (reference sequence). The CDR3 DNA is TGTGCCAGCCGGACAGGGGGCTATTTCAGGGCCGGGGAGCTGTTTTTT. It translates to CASRTGGYFRAGELFF.

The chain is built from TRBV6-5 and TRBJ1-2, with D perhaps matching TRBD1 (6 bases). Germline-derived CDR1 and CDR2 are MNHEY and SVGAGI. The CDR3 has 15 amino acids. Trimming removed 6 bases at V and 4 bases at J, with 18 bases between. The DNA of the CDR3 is TGTGCCAGCAGCCCCCTGGGGGGCGAGGGCTATGGCTACACCTTC. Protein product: CASSPLGGEGYGYTF.

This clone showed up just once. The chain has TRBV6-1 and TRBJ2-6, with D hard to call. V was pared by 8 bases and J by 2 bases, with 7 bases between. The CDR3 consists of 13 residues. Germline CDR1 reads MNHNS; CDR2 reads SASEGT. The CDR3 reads CASLLAGANVLTF. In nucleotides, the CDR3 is TGTGCCAGCTTATTGGCTGGGGCCAACGTCCTGACTTTC.

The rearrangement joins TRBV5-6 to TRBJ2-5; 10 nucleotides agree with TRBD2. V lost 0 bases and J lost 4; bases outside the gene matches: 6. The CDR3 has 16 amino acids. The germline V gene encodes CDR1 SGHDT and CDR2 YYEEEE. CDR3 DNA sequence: TGTGCCAGCAGCTTGGTAGGCGCTAGCGGGGGAGAGACCCAGTACTTC. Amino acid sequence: CASSLVGASGGETQYF.

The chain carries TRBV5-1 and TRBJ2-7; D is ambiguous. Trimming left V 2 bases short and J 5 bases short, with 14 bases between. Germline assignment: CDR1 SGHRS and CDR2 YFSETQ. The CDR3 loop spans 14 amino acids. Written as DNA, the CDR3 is TGCGCCAGCAGCTTAAAGATGGCTCCTAACGAGCAGTACTTC. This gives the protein CASSLKMAPNEQYF.

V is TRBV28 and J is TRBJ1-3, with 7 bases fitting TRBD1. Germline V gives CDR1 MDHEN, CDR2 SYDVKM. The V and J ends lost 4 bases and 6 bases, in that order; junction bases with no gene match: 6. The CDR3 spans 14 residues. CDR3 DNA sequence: TGTGCCAGCAGTTCGGCGGAGGGGGCAAACACCATATATTTT. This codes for CASSSAEGANTIYF.

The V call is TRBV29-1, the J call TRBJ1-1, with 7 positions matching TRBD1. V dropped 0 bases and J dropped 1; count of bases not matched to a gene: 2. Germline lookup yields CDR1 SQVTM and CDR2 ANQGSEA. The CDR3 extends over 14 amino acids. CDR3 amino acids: CSVEERGPNTEAFF. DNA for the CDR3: TGCAGCGTTGAAGAAAGGGGGCCGAACACTGAAGCTTTCTTT.

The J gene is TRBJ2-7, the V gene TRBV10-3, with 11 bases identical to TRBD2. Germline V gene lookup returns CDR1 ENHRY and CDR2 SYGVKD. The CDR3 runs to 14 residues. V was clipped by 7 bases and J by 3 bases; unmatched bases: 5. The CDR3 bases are TGTGCCATCACTGGGACTAGCGGCTTCTACGAGCAGTACTTC. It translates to CAITGTSGFYEQYF.

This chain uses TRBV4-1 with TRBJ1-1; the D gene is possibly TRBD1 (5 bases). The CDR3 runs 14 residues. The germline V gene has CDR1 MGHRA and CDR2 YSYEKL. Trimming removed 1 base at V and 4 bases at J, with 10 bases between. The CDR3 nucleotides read TGCGCCAGCAGCCAAGGGGTGGGGGGCACTGAAGCTTTCTTT. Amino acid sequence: CASSQGVGGTEAFF.

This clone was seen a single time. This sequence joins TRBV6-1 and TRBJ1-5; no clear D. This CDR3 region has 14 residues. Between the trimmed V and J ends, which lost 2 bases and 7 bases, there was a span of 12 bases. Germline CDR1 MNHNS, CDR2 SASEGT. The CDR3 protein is CASSESIGVQPQHF. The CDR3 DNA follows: TGTGCCAGCAGTGAATCTATTGGCGTCCAGCCCCAGCATTTT.

CDR3 region: CASSLDLVSGAEQYF. The CDR3 DNA sequence: TGTGCCAGCAGCTTAGATCTGGTGTCAGGGGCCGAGCAGTACTTC. This chain connects TRBV11-2 to TRBJ2-7, with D possibly TRBD1 on 6 matching bases. Germline loops: CDR1 SGHAT, CDR2 FQNNGV. With 0 bases removed from V and 6 bases from J, the gap between germline ends came to 15 bases. CDR3 length equals 15 residues.

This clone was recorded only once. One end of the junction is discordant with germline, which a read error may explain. This chain's CDR3 is CASSLEGWQSF. The CDR3 coding sequence is TGTGCCAGCAGCTTAGAAGGTTGGCAGAGTTTT. J is TRBJ2-3 and V is TRBV7-2; D remains unclear. The germline V gene encodes CDR1 SGHTA and CDR2 FQGNSA. This CDR3 is 11 amino acids long.

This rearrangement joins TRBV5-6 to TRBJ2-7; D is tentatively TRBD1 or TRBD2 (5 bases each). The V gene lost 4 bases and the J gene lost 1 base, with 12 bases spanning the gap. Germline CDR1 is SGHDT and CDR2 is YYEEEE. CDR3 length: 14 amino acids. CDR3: CASSRDRVSYEQYF. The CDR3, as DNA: TGTGCCAGCAGCCGGGACCGAGTATCCTACGAGCAGTACTTC.

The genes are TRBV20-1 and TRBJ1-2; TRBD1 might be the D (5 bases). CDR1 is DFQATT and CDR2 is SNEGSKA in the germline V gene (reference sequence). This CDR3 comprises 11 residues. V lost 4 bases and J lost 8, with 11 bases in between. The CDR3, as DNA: TGCAGTGCTACCATGGCAGGGGGCTACACCTTC. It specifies CSATMAGGYTF.

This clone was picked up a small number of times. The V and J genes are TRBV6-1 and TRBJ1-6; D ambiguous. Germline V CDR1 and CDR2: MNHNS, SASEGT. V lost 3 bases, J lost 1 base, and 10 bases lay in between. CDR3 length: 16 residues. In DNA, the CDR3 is TGTGCCAGCAGTGATTCCTTTAAATCCTATAATTCACCCCTCCACTTT. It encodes CASSDSFKSYNSPLHF.

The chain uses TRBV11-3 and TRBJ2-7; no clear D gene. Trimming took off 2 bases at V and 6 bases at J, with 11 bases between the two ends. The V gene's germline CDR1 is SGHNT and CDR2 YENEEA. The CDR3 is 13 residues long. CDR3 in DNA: TGTGCCAGCAGCTTATCGCCACTGGGCGAGCAGTACTTC. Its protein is CASSLSPLGEQYF.

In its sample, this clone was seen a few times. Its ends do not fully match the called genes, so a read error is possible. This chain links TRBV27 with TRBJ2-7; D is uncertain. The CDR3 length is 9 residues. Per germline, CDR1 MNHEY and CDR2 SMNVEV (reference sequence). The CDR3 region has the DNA TGTGCCAGCAGTTACTTCCCCAACTTC. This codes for CASSYFPNF.

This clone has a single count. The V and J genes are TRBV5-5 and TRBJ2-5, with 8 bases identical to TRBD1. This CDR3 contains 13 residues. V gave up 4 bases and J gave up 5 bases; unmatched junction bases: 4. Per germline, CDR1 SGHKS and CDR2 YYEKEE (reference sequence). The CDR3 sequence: CASSPDREETQYF. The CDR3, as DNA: TGTGCCAGCAGCCCGGACAGGGAGGAGACCCAGTACTTC.

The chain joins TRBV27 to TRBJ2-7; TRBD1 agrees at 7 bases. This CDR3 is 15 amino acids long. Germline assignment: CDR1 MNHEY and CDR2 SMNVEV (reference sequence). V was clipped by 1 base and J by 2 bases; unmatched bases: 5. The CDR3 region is CASSLFGQEPYEQYF. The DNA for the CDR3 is TGTGCCAGCAGTTTATTTGGACAGGAGCCCTACGAGCAGTACTTC.

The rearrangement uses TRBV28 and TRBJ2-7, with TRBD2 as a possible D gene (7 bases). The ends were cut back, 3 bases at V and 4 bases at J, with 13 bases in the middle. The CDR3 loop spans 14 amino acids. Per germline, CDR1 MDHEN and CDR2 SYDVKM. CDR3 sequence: CASSFGGQGYEQYF. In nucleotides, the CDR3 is TGTGCCAGCAGTTTCGGGGGGCAGGGGTACGAGCAGTACTTC.